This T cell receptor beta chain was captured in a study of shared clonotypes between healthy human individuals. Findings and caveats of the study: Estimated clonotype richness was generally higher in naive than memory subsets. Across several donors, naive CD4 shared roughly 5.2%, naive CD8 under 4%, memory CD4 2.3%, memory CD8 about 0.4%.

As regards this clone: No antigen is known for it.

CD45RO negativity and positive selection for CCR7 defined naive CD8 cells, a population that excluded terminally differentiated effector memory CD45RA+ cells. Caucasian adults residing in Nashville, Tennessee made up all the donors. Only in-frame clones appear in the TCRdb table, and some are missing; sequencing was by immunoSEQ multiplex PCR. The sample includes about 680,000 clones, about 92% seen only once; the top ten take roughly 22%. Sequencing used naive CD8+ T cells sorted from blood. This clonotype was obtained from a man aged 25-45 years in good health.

For the CDR3, the DNA is TGTGCCACCAGAATTCCTGGTTGGGGCGCAGATACGCAGTATTTT. Its translation: CATRIPGWGADTQYF. This chain uses TRBV15 with TRBJ2-3; D may be TRBD1 (5 bases). The length of the CDR3 is 15 residues. Per germline, CDR1 LNHNV and CDR2 YYDKDF (reference sequence). Trimming cost V 6 bases and J 4 bases, with 17 bases left between them.